One sample yielded the 27 T cell receptor beta chains listed below, sequenced in a study of shared T cell receptors in the human thymus. Assay used: immunoSEQ multiplex PCR; TCRdb lists only in-frame clones, some missing. The top ten clones hold more than 0.008% of a sample with hundreds of thousands of clones, 80% to 90% of them seen once. The data also belong to a second study, concerning human thymus T cells.

Input material: thymocytes. The receptors were sampled from a girl under three years old with a congenital heart defect.

This clone is a singleton in its sample. This chain uses TRBV6-1 with TRBJ1-2; D is perhaps TRBD1 (6 bases). Germline CDR1 MNHNS, CDR2 SASEGT. V lost 2 bases and J lost 4, with 20 bases in between. CDR3 length: 17 amino acids. The CDR3 coding sequence is TGTGCCAGCAGTGAATCTATCATGGCAGGGGTTTTCTATGGCTACACCTTC. It translates to CASSESIMAGVFYGYTF.

This chain joins TRBV5-1 and TRBJ1-2; 7 nucleotides match TRBD1. This CDR3 spans 14 amino acids. Germline V CDR1 and CDR2: SGHRS, YFSETQ. The J segment lost 8 bases and the V segment lost 5 bases, leaving 12 bases of the junction unmatched. CDR3 protein: CASRLDRDPLGYTF. The CDR3 DNA reads TGCGCCAGCAGGCTAGACAGGGACCCGCTGGGCTACACCTTC.

This clone turned up a few times. J is TRBJ1-1 and V is TRBV19; D unclear. Germline-derived CDR1 and CDR2 are LNHDA and SQIVND (reference sequence). Trimming took 1 base from V and 0 from J, leaving 9 bases between them. CDR3 length equals 15 residues. CDR3 DNA sequence: TGTGCCAGTAGTATAGGAGGGCTCCTGAACACTGAAGCTTTCTTT. Protein product: CASSIGGLLNTEAFF.

The chain couples TRBV7-3 to TRBJ2-3; TRBD2 agrees at 10 bases. The CDR3 is 15 residues long. With V trimmed by 4 bases and J by 7 bases, 8 bases remained unmatched. CDR1 SGHTA and CDR2 FQGTGA come from the germline V gene. CDR3 DNA: TGTGCCAGCAGCTCCCAGCGGGGGGGCCCCCATACGCAGTATTTT. The encoded protein is CASSSQRGGPHTQYF.

The chain combines TRBV5-6 with TRBJ1-5; 9 bases agree with TRBD1. Germline V gene data show CDR1 as SGHDT and CDR2 as YYEEEE. Germline trimming cut 1 base from V and 7 bases from J; bases unmatched to any gene: 12. The CDR3 length is 17 residues. In DNA form, the CDR3 reads TGTGCCAGCAGCTTGATCGGGACAGGGAGGGCGGAACAGCCCCAGCATTTT. This encodes CASSLIGTGRAEQPQHF.

This chain links TRBV4-1 with TRBJ1-1; 9 nucleotides match TRBD1. Germline V CDR1 and CDR2: MGHRA, YSYEKL. The CDR3 spans 20 residues. The V gene end was trimmed by 4 bases and the J gene end by 0 bases; junction bases not matched to a gene: 18. This chain's CDR3 is CASSRPGQGFSPPLNTEAFF. Written as DNA, the CDR3 is TGCGCCAGCAGCCGCCCGGGACAGGGTTTCTCACCACCCTTGAACACTGAAGCTTTCTTT.

V gene TRBV27 combines with J gene TRBJ2-3, with a tentative D call TRBD1 (5 bases). The V end was cut by 5 bases, the J end by 1 base, with 19 bases between. The CDR3 has 17 residues. Germline values: CDR1 MNHEY, CDR2 SMNVEV (reference sequence). CDR3 protein: CASSPDTLGAGTDTQYF. The CDR3 nucleotides are TGTGCCAGCAGTCCCGACACACTTGGGGCGGGCACAGATACGCAGTATTTT.

This rearrangement joins TRBV2 to TRBJ2-5; 11 bases are shared with TRBD2. The germline gives CDR1 SNHLY, CDR2 FYNNEI. Unmatched junction bases numbered 20, after V lost 3 bases and J lost 5 bases. The CDR3 runs to 20 residues. The CDR3 spells CASSDRASGGQPPLRETQYF. The CDR3 region has the DNA TGTGCCAGCAGTGATAGGGCTAGCGGGGGGCAGCCACCTCTCCGGGAGACCCAGTACTTC.

With respect to this clone: Other nucleotide sequences in the sample specify the same CDR3. This sequence joins TRBV28 and TRBJ2-5; tentatively, D is TRBD1 (6 bases). Trimming left V 7 bases short and J 2 bases short, with 14 bases between. In germline, CDR1 is MDHEN, CDR2 SYDVKM. CDR3 length: 14 amino acids. The CDR3: CASIPSRGQETQYF. CDR3 DNA: TGTGCCAGCATTCCTTCCAGGGGTCAAGAGACCCAGTACTTC.

To note about this clone: Distinct nucleotide sequences in the sample also encode this CDR3. The chain has TRBV11-2 and TRBJ1-1, with TRBD1 as a possible D gene (6 bases). The CDR3 sequence is 12 residues long. CDR1 and CDR2 (germline): SGHAT, FQNNGV. V was cut by 5 bases and J by 5 bases, with 9 bases left in between. CDR3 nucleotides: TGTGCCAGCAGCCCCAGGGGAACTGAAGCTTTCTTT. This gives the protein CASSPRGTEAFF.

This chain joins TRBV7-3 and TRBJ2-5, with 9 nucleotides matching TRBD2. With V trimmed by 3 bases and J by 5 bases, 13 bases remained unmatched. The CDR3 consists of 17 residues. The germline V gene has CDR1 SGHTA and CDR2 FQGTGA. CDR3 nucleotides: TGTGCCAGCAGCTTTTCTGCTAGCGGGGATAATGGGGAGACCCAGTACTTC. Protein product: CASSFSASGDNGETQYF.

The chain combines TRBV6-5 with TRBJ2-5, with 8 bases that match TRBD1. The germline V gene encodes CDR1 MNHEY and CDR2 SVGAGI. The CDR3 has 14 residues. J gave up 5 bases and V 5 bases, and 7 bases lay outside the gene matches. CDR3 in DNA: TGTGCCAGCAGTGGGACAGGCCTGGGGGAGACCCAGTACTTC. As protein: CASSGTGLGETQYF.

V gene TRBV9 combines with J gene TRBJ1-5; 8 bases agree with TRBD1. Unmatched junction bases numbered 19, after V lost 0 bases and J lost 2 bases. Germline V gene sequence: CDR1 SGDLS, CDR2 YYNGEE. The CDR3 covers 21 residues. As DNA, the CDR3 is TGTGCCAGCAGCGTAGTAGAAGGGGGGACAGGTGTTTGTACGGGCAATCAGCCCCAGCATTTT. Amino acid sequence: CASSVVEGGTGVCTGNQPQHF.

The rearrangement uses TRBV4-3 and TRBJ1-2; D uncertain. Germline V gene sequence: CDR1 LGHNA, CDR2 YSLEER. V dropped 3 bases and J dropped 4 bases, with 6 bases sitting between them. The CDR3 sequence is 12 residues long. The CDR3 region is CASSQGTYGYTF. The CDR3 DNA reads TGCGCCAGCAGCCAGGGCACCTATGGCTACACCTTC.

This chain joins TRBV28 and TRBJ2-7; 9 bases map to TRBD1. This CDR3 is 16 amino acids long. Germline-derived CDR1 and CDR2 are MDHEN and SYDVKM. V lost 5 bases, J lost 5 bases, and 13 bases stayed unmatched. CDR3 nucleotide sequence: TGTGCCAGCAGTCCAAATACCCGGGACAGGGTCCACGAGCAGTACTTC. Its translation is CASSPNTRDRVHEQYF.

In this sample, this clone turned up once. The chain joins TRBV5-4 to TRBJ2-5, with TRBD2 identical over 13 bases. Germline V CDR1 and CDR2: SGHNT, YYREEE (reference sequence). With 2 bases clipped from V and 5 bases from J, the junction kept 6 bases outside the gene matches. The CDR3 length is 16 residues. CDR3 in amino acids: CASSFSTSGGWETQYF. CDR3 nucleotides: TGTGCCAGCAGCTTTTCGACTAGCGGGGGGTGGGAGACCCAGTACTTC.

This clone has only one observation. V is TRBV9 and J is TRBJ1-1; 7 bases are shared with TRBD1. The trim removed 2 bases at V and 11 bases at J, leaving 15 bases unmatched. Germline CDR1 SGDLS, CDR2 YYNGEE. The CDR3 has 15 amino acids. CDR3 amino acids: CASSVWADRKALAFF. The CDR3 DNA sequence: TGTGCCAGCAGCGTGTGGGCGGACAGGAAGGCGTTGGCTTTCTTT.

The chain couples TRBV27 to TRBJ1-2; 8 bases map to TRBD1. V dropped 5 bases and J dropped 0; count of bases not matched to a gene: 17. Per the germline V gene, CDR1 is MNHEY and CDR2 is SMNVEV (reference sequence). The CDR3 spans 19 residues. In DNA form, the CDR3 reads TGTGCCAGCAGTCCAAAAAGACAGGGGACTATGACAGCTAACTATGGCTACACCTTC. Residues: CASSPKRQGTMTANYGYTF.

The V and J genes are TRBV5-6 and TRBJ2-5; D not certain. With 1 base removed from V and 5 bases from J, the gap between germline ends came to 3 bases. The V gene's germline CDR1 is SGHDT and CDR2 YYEEEE. The CDR3 spans 11 residues. This chain's CDR3 is CASSLSETQYF. The CDR3 nucleotides read TGTGCCAGCAGCTTGTCTGAGACCCAGTACTTC.

This clone appeared a single time. V gene TRBV5-6 combines with J gene TRBJ2-3, with 10 bases lining up with TRBD2. CDR1 is SGHDT, CDR2 YYEEEE, per germline. The CDR3 spans 16 residues. The V segment lost 0 bases and the J segment 2 bases; nucleotides outside the gene matches: 3. CDR3 amino acids: CASSLAAGGHTDTQYF. The CDR3 bases are TGTGCCAGCAGCTTGGCAGCGGGGGGGCACACAGATACGCAGTATTTT.

This sequence joins TRBV28 and TRBJ1-5; TRBD1 agrees at 10 bases. The CDR3 is made up of 17 amino acids. V dropped 7 bases and J dropped 1; count of bases not matched to a gene: 10. The germline gives CDR1 MDHEN, CDR2 SYDVKM. The CDR3 is CASNPGTGVWSNQPQHF. The DNA of the CDR3 is TGTGCCAGCAATCCCGGGACAGGGGTTTGGAGCAATCAGCCCCAGCATTTT.

This clone was seen just once. The chain has TRBV28 and TRBJ2-7; no clear D. Trimming shortened V by 3 bases and J by 0 bases, and 6 bases separated the two germline ends. The CDR3 has 13 residues. In germline, CDR1 is MDHEN, CDR2 SYDVKM. In DNA form, the CDR3 reads TGTGCCAGCAGTTTTACAGACTCCTACGAGCAGTACTTC. Amino acid sequence: CASSFTDSYEQYF.

The rearrangement joins TRBV6-5 to TRBJ2-5; tentative D call: TRBD2 (7 bases). The CDR3 loop spans 14 amino acids. From germline, CDR1 is MNHEY and CDR2 SVGAGI. The ends were cut back, 2 bases at V and 5 bases at J, with 12 bases in the middle. This chain's CDR3 is CASSYTKGGETQYF. Written as DNA, the CDR3 is TGTGCCAGCAGTTACACAAAGGGGGGGGAGACCCAGTACTTC.

The V gene is TRBV5-6, the J gene TRBJ2-7, with a tentative D call TRBD1 (6 bases). Germline values: CDR1 SGHDT, CDR2 YYEEEE. V lost 4 bases and J 2 bases, leaving 16 bases between the germline ends. The CDR3 contains 15 residues. As DNA, the CDR3 is TGTGCCAGCAGCCAGATTTCGACAGGCACCTACGAGCAGTACTTC. It is translated as CASSQISTGTYEQYF. Based on the CDR3 plus reference TRBV5-6 and TRBJ2-7, the full variable domain is DAGVTQSPTHLIKTRGQQVTLRCSPKSGHDTVSWYQQALGQGPQFIFQYYEEEERQRGNFPDRFSGHQFPNYSSELNVNALLLGDSALYLCASSQISTGTYEQYFGPGTRLTVT.

The rearrangement uses TRBV19 and TRBJ1-1, with D perhaps matching TRBD1 (5 bases). Trimming left V 5 bases short and J 3 bases short, with 19 bases between. CDR3 length: 16 amino acids. In germline, CDR1 is LNHDA, CDR2 SQIVND (reference sequence). The CDR3 reads CASSSNPQGRYTEAFF. CDR3 DNA: TGTGCCAGTAGTTCGAACCCCCAGGGCAGGTACACTGAAGCTTTCTTT.

There are a few counts of this clone. V and J are TRBV11-2 and TRBJ1-1; D gene unclear. V was clipped by 4 bases and J by 6 bases, with 15 bases between them. In germline, CDR1 is SGHAT, CDR2 FQNNGV. The CDR3 has 14 residues. As DNA, the CDR3 is TGTGCCAGCAGCTCTGGTCCGGGAAGAGCTGAAGCTTTCTTT. Residues: CASSSGPGRAEAFF.

This rearrangement joins TRBV7-9 to TRBJ1-5; D perhaps matches TRBD1 (6 bases). The V end was cut by 3 bases, the J end by 5 bases, with 23 bases between. Germline CDR1 reads SEHNR; CDR2 reads FQNEAQ (reference sequence). This CDR3 is built from 18 residues. The CDR3 nucleotides are TGTGCCAGCAGCTTTTCTAACAGGGCCTCCACCATTGATCAGCCCCAGCATTTT. Translated, it gives CASSFSNRASTIDQPQHF.